The 14 T cell receptor beta chains given below trace back to one sample, sequenced in a study of T-cell reconstitution after alpha-beta-depleted transplantation in children. Unique molecular identifiers were incorporated when the TCRbeta library was constructed. TCRdb fed the PCR reads into MiXCR, producing one record per CDR3 protein. The sample carries around 400,000 distinct CDR3 sequences, around 21% recorded once. The input for sequencing was PBMCs from the stem cell graft donor, taken from the stem cell graft. These receptors came from a human donor who donated a stem cell graft to a child with acute myeloid leukemia.

V gene TRBV6-1 combines with J gene TRBJ2-7; D is possibly TRBD1 (6 bases). The CDR3 covers 14 residues. The germline gives CDR1 MNHNS, CDR2 SASEGT. The germline V and J ends were trimmed by 5 bases and 2 bases, with 13 bases remaining between them. The CDR3 DNA is TGTGCCAGCAGTCCATGGACAGCTACCTACGAGCAGTACTTC. Translation: CASSPWTATYEQYF.

V and J are TRBV7-9 and TRBJ1-2, with D hard to call. Trimming shortened V by 5 bases and J by 3 bases, and 7 bases separated the two germline ends. Germline CDR1 and CDR2: SEHNR and FQNEAQ (reference sequence). This CDR3 has 12 residues. CDR3 bases: TGTGCCAGCAGCCCATTTGACTATGGCTACACCTTC. This translates into CASSPFDYGYTF.

This clonotype was counted between two and nine times. The chain employs TRBV6-2 or TRBV6-3 and TRBJ2-4; D might be TRBD1 (5 bases). Per germline, CDR1 MNHEY and CDR2 SVGEGT. Trimming left V 0 bases short and J 0 bases short, with 15 bases between. The CDR3 totals 18 residues. CDR3 sequence (DNA): TGTGCCAGCAGTTACTCAGTCGACAGAATTCTAGCCAAAAACATTCAGTACTTC. Amino acid sequence: CASSYSVDRILAKNIQYF.

This clonotype came up many times. This rearrangement joins TRBV12-5 to TRBJ2-1; 8 positions agree with TRBD2. The CDR3 sequence is 16 residues long. The V and J ends lost 5 bases and 2 bases, in that order; junction bases with no gene match: 8. Per the germline V gene, CDR1 is LGHNT and CDR2 is FRNRAP. CDR3 coding DNA: TGTGCTAGTGGTATAAGCGGGAGCGGAACCTACAATGAGCAGTTCTTC. As protein: CASGISGSGTYNEQFF.

The sample holds many counts of this clonotype. This sequence joins TRBV29-1 and TRBJ2-1; 8 bases are shared with TRBD1. This CDR3 spans 14 amino acids. The J segment lost 4 bases and the V segment lost 3 bases, leaving 5 bases of the junction unmatched. The V gene's germline CDR1 is SQVTM and CDR2 ANQGSEA. The CDR3 bases are TGCAGCGTTGATTCGGACAGGGATTACAATGAGCAGTTCTTC. Its protein product is CSVDSDRDYNEQFF.

The chain employs TRBV21-1 and TRBJ2-7; the D segment call TRBD2 is taken from the table without a DNA check. TRBV21-1 is a pseudogene locus. This CDR3 comprises 14 residues. Here the CDR3 DNA reads TGTGCCAGCAGTGAGGGACTAGCGGAGTACGAGCAGTACTTC. Amino acids: CASSEGLAEYEQYF.

The chain employs TRBV7-6 and TRBJ2-3, with 9 bases lining up with TRBD1. This CDR3 has 15 residues. V lost 4 bases to trimming and J lost 6 bases; unmatched junction nucleotides: 8. CDR1 is SGHVS, CDR2 FNYEAQ, per germline. The CDR3 bases are TGTGCCAGCAGCTATTCTACAGGGGGCGTTGATACGCAGTATTTT. Translation: CASSYSTGGVDTQYF.

J is TRBJ2-7 and V is TRBV4-2; D unclear. Trimming stripped 0 bases from V and 7 bases from J, with 19 bases between. CDR3 length: 16 amino acids. Germline-derived CDR1 and CDR2 are LGHNA and YNFKEQ. The CDR3 protein is CASSQDKSGLSKEQYF. Here the CDR3 DNA reads TGTGCCAGCAGCCAAGATAAGTCGGGCCTATCGAAAGAGCAGTACTTC.

This clonotype was seen just once. V usage is TRBV7-9 and J usage is TRBJ2-3; unclear D gene. V gave up 5 bases and J gave up 2 bases, with 14 bases separating them. CDR3 length equals 15 residues. The germline V gene encodes CDR1 SEHNR and CDR2 FQNEAQ (reference sequence). The chain's CDR3 is CASSPTPTTTDTQYF. In DNA, the CDR3 is TGTGCCAGCAGCCCGACGCCGACCACCACAGATACGCAGTATTTT.

This clonotype was seen a few times. This chain links TRBV20-1 with TRBJ2-4; D is unresolved. Trimming took 6 bases from V and 8 from J, leaving 14 bases between them. Germline lookup yields CDR1 DFQATT and CDR2 SNEGSKA (reference sequence). CDR3 size: 12 residues. CDR3 sequence (DNA): TGCAGTGCCCCCCACCAGGCAGACATTCAGTACTTC. As protein: CSAPHQADIQYF.

A few counts support this clonotype. The chain employs TRBV4-3 and TRBJ2-7; D is perhaps TRBD2 (6 bases). The CDR3 runs 16 residues. CDR1 and CDR2 from the germline V gene are LGHNA and YSLEER. V gave up 0 bases and J gave up 3 bases, with 15 bases separating them. The DNA of the CDR3 is TGCGCCAGCAGCCAAGATTCCCGGACGCGGGGCTACGAGCAGTACTTC. Its protein product is CASSQDSRTRGYEQYF.

The table lists this clonotype with a few counts. The chain employs TRBV28 and TRBJ2-7, with unresolved D. Between the trimmed V and J ends, which lost 7 bases and 0 bases, there was a span of 7 bases. Germline V gives CDR1 MDHEN, CDR2 SYDVKM. The length of the CDR3 is 12 residues. CDR3 amino acids: CASISGSYEQYF. The CDR3, as DNA: TGTGCCAGCATTTCGGGCTCCTACGAGCAGTACTTC.

CDR3 nucleotide sequence: TGTGCCAGCAGGGACAGGGGTGCCGAAGCTTTCTTT. It encodes CASRDRGAEAFF. This chain connects TRBV12-3 or TRBV12-4 to TRBJ1-1; 9 positions agree with TRBD1. The CDR3 is 12 residues long. V shed 6 bases, J shed 8 bases, and the junction held 4 bases outside the gene matches.

This clonotype has a count of ten or more. The chain employs TRBV27 and TRBJ2-2, with D maybe TRBD1 (6 bases). The germline CDR1 and CDR2 sequences are MNHEY and SMNVEV (reference sequence). Trimming left V 5 bases short and J 6 bases short, with 16 bases between. The CDR3 extends over 15 amino acids. DNA for the CDR3: TGTGCCAGCAGTATGACCGGGACATACTCCGGGGAGCTGTTTTTT. It encodes CASSMTGTYSGELFF.